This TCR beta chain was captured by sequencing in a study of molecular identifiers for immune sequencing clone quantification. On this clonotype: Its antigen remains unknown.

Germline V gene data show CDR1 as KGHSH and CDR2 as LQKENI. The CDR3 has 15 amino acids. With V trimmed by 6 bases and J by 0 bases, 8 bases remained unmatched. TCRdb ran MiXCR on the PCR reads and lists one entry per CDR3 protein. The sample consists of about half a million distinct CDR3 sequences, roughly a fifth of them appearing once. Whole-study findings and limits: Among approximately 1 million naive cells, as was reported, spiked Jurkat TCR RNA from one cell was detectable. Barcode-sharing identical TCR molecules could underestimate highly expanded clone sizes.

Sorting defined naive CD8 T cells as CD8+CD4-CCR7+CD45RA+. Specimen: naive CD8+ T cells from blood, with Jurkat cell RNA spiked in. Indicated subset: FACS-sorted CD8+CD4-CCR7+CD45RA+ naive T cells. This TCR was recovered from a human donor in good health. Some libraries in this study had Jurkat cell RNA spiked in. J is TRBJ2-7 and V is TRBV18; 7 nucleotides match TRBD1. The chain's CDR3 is CASSPGTDRSYEQYF. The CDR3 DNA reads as TGTGCCAGCTCGCCGGGGACAGACCGCTCCTACGAGCAGTACTTC.